These T cell receptor beta chains were read from a single sample in a study of beta chain features in type 1 diabetes. The repertoire was sequenced with immunoSEQ multiplex PCR; TCRdb's copy has only in-frame clones and lacks some. The sample carries a few hundred thousand clones, around 13% recorded once. The sequenced material came from naive CD4+ T cells from blood. Receptors were obtained from a man under 40 in good health. CDR3s leave out the opening cysteine and the closing phenylalanine or tryptophan.

v_call cdr3_aa
TRBV4-3 ASSQALAGGNEQF
TRBV7-9 ASSLRGTF
TRBV7-2 ASTFRGGTQYNEQF
TRBV5-1 ASSGQFGSYEQY
TRBV6-5 ASSNRQGKVYEQY
TRBV29-1 SVEGPRNTEAF
TRBV6-5 ASSPSGRYNEQF
TRBV6-5 ASRKTGDDTEAF
TRBV5-1 ASSFGGGTGELF
TRBV20-1 SGGTLETQY
TRBV7-9 ASSSTAANEKLF
TRBV6-5 ASSRGTGTGETQY
TRBV5-4 ASSKQRGYTEAF
TRBV7-2 ASSLGGTHTIGTQY
TRBV2 ASSGTVLNTEAF
TRBV7-3 ASSTSTGELF
TRBV7-2 ASNLRASYEQY
TRBV11-2 ASRPGGNEQF
TRBV30 AWSVDRTPQLAKNIQY
TRBV5-6 ASSQGRYRPEQY
TRBV7-2 ASSPGLLTTDTQY
TRBV7-2 ASSLVSSPLH
TRBV5-4 ASSPVGRGSTDTQY
TRBV7-2 ASSLGVMSTDTQY
TRBV2 ASGRKQTTGELF
TRBV6-5 ASSYDDGPSYEQY
TRBV29-1 SVVRTSGSNEQF
TRBV11-2 ASSLLNEQF
TRBV29-1 SVGALIETQY
TRBV5-1 ASSLSPGQGGDEQF
TRBV5-4 ASSPGGRQARSGANVLT